This T cell receptor beta chain emerged from a study of blood T cell repertoires in COVID-19. Clones were sequenced by immunoSEQ multiplex PCR, and TCRdb holds only the in-frame ones, with some missing. Among about 220,000 clones listed, around three quarters were seen once. Germline loops: CDR1 SGHTA, CDR2 FQGNSA. The CDR3 extends over 15 amino acids. V gave up 3 bases and J gave up 0 bases, with 9 bases separating them. The sequenced material came from peripheral blood. The chain recombines TRBV7-2 with TRBJ1-5, with D unclear. This sequence was found in a woman aged 70-85 years with acute or convalescent COVID-19. The CDR3 nucleotides are TGTGCCAGCAGCTTTAACGGGAATAGCAATCAGCCCCAGCATTTT. This translates into CASSFNGNSNQPQHF.